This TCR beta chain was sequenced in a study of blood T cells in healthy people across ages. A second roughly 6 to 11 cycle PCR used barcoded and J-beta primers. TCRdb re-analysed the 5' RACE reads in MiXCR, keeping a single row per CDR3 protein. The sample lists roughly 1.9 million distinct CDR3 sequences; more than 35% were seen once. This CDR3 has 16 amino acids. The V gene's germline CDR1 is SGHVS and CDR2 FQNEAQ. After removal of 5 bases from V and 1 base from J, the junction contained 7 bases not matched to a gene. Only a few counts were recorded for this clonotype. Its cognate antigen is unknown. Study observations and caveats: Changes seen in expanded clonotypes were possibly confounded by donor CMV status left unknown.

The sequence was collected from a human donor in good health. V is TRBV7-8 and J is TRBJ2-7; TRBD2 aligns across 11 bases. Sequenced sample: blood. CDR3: CASSQRLAGRSYEQYF. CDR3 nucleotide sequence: TGTGCCAGCAGCCAAAGACTAGCGGGGCGTTCCTACGAGCAGTACTTC.